This TCR beta chain was observed in a study of sequential checkpoint blockade in melanoma. Study overall: About 90 pretreatment tumor DNA samples were TCRβ immunosequenced. After nivolumab or ipilimumab alone, about two dozen patients had week-13 rebiopsies.

Treatment given: randomized to nivolumab then ipilimumab (arm A) or the reverse (arm B). DNA-damaging chemotherapy had not been given to any patient beforehand. This clone appeared many times. The CDR3 loop spans 15 amino acids. With V trimmed by 5 bases and J by 7 bases, 7 bases remained unmatched. The germline V gene encodes CDR1 SGHNT and CDR2 YENEEA. Method: immunoSEQ multiplex PCR; TCRdb's copy keeps in-frame clones and lacks some. The sample has some 8,800 clones; 20% to 25% are singletons. The input for sequencing was tumor tissue (inferred from file names), taken from a patient given nivolumab and ipilimumab in sequence. This clonotype was sampled from a human donor with melanoma. The V gene is TRBV11-3, the J gene TRBJ2-1; 11 bases map to TRBD1. The CDR3 nucleotides read TGTGCCAGCAGCCAAACCGGGACAGGGGGTAATGAGCAGTTCTTC. It specifies CASSQTGTGGNEQFF.